This passage covers 25 T cell receptor beta chains from one sample sequenced in a study of T-cell reconstitution after alpha-beta-depleted transplantation in children. It was with unique molecular identifiers that the TCRbeta library was prepared. TCRdb reprocessed the PCR reads with MiXCR, giving one entry per CDR3 protein. The sample lists a few hundred thousand distinct CDR3 sequences, roughly 43% occurring once. This specimen consisted of PBMCs, obtained before TCRalphabeta/CD19-depleted stem cell transplant. The receptor set was obtained from a girl aged 2 to 10 with aplastic anemia, due to receive a stem cell transplant.

The sample holds a few counts of this clonotype. J is TRBJ1-6 and V is TRBV12-3 or TRBV12-4; 7 nucleotides agree with TRBD1. The V and J ends lost 4 bases and 6 bases, in that order; junction bases with no gene match: 6. CDR3 size: 15 residues. In nucleotides, the CDR3 is TGTGCCAGCAGTTCCGACAGGGTGTTTAATTCACCCCTCCACTTT. As protein: CASSSDRVFNSPLHF.

The J gene is TRBJ1-5, the V gene TRBV10-3, with D unclear. The CDR3 has 16 residues. V gave up 0 bases and J gave up 4 bases, with 13 bases separating them. Looked up from germline, CDR1 is ENHRY and CDR2 is SYGVKD. CDR3: CAISESASVGNQPQHF. The CDR3 DNA is TGTGCCATCAGTGAGTCGGCGAGCGTAGGTAATCAGCCCCAGCATTTT.

The chain couples TRBV12-5 to TRBJ2-3; tentatively, D is TRBD2 (6 bases). This CDR3 contains 13 residues. Germline CDR1 reads LGHNT; CDR2 reads FRNRAP. Trimming took off 7 bases at V and 7 bases at J, with 15 bases between the two ends. DNA for the CDR3: TGTGCTAGTGCCGAACCGGGACTTCATACGCAGTATTTT. Translated, it gives CASAEPGLHTQYF. The full variable domain, completed using reference TRBV12-5 and TRBJ2-3, is DARVTQTPRHKVTEMGQEVTMRCQPILGHNTVFWYRQTMMQGLELLAYFRNRAPLDDSGMPKDRFSAEMPDATLATLKIQPSEPRDSAVYFCASAEPGLHTQYFGPGTRLTVL.

V usage is TRBV20-1 and J usage is TRBJ2-3; 10 bases agree with TRBD2. V gave up 2 bases and J gave up 4 bases; unmatched junction bases: 18. This CDR3 contains 19 residues. Germline loops: CDR1 DFQATT, CDR2 SNEGSKA (reference sequence). CDR3 in DNA: TGCAGTGCTAGATCCATGACCAAGGGACTAGCGCGAGGGGCAGATACGCAGTATTTT. Protein: CSARSMTKGLARGADTQYF.

V and J are TRBV12-3 or TRBV12-4 and TRBJ2-1; 9 bases match TRBD2. The CDR3 sequence is 15 residues long. V lost 6 bases, J lost 8 bases, and 11 bases stayed unmatched. Here the CDR3 reads CASRISGRGRDEQFF. Here the CDR3 DNA reads TGTGCCAGCAGGATTAGCGGGAGAGGTCGGGATGAGCAGTTCTTC.

As regards this clonotype: This may stem from a read error, because a much larger clone lies one nucleotide away. J is TRBJ2-2 and V is TRBV7-2; TRBD2 might be the D (5 bases). The CDR3 is made up of 15 amino acids. Trimming cost V 4 bases and J 3 bases, with 12 bases left between them. Germline CDR1 is SGHTA and CDR2 is FQGNSA. CDR3 in amino acids: CASSSRGTHTGELFF. In DNA form, the CDR3 reads TGTGCCAGCAGCTCTCGGGGAACGCACACCGGGGAGCTGTTTTTT.

This clonotype was counted only a few times. The chain is built from TRBV4-2 and TRBJ2-3, with 12 bases matching TRBD2. This CDR3 spans 16 amino acids. V was clipped by 4 bases and J by 7 bases; unmatched bases: 9. Germline V CDR1 and CDR2: LGHNA, YNFKEQ. CDR3 amino acids: CASSPRLAGEIHTQYF. In DNA form, the CDR3 reads TGTGCCAGCAGCCCCCGACTAGCGGGAGAGATTCATACGCAGTATTTT.

The chain joins TRBV12-3 or TRBV12-4 to TRBJ1-5; the D is unclear. The CDR3 is 14 residues long. V shed 5 bases and J shed 0 bases, with 8 bases lying between them. The CDR3 nucleotides read TGTGCCAGCAGTCTGATAAATAGCAATCAGCCCCAGCATTTT. This gives the protein CASSLINSNQPQHF.

This clonotype was picked up many times. The chain couples TRBV12-3 or TRBV12-4 to TRBJ2-5; D might be TRBD1 or TRBD2, each matching 5 bases. Between the trimmed V and J ends, which lost 3 bases and 8 bases, there was a span of 16 bases. This CDR3 contains 14 residues. CDR3 DNA: TGTGCCAGCAGTTTTGGGGGAACAAGAGATACCCAGTACTTC. Its protein is CASSFGGTRDTQYF.

This clonotype was counted a single time. This chain links TRBV5-1 with TRBJ2-3; D is uncertain. Germline values: CDR1 SGHRS, CDR2 YFSETQ. This CDR3 has 13 amino acids. The germline V and J ends were trimmed by 0 bases and 2 bases, with 4 bases remaining between them. The CDR3 reads CASSLVTTDTQYF. The DNA for the CDR3 is TGCGCCAGCAGCTTGGTGACCACAGATACGCAGTATTTT.

The V call is TRBV4-1, the J call TRBJ2-3; 8 nucleotides line up with TRBD1. Germline CDR1 MGHRA, CDR2 YSYEKL. V shed 4 bases and J 3 bases; nucleotides not matched to a gene: 9. The CDR3 loop spans 16 amino acids. This CDR3 reads CASSLQDRVGTDTQYF. The DNA for the CDR3 is TGCGCCAGCAGCCTACAGGACAGGGTCGGGACAGATACGCAGTATTTT.

This clonotype was detected many times. This chain links TRBV29-1 with TRBJ1-6, with D tentatively TRBD1 (5 bases). With 6 bases removed from V and 9 bases from J, the gap between germline ends came to 15 bases. Germline V gene data show CDR1 as SQVTM and CDR2 as ANQGSEA. There are 13 residues in the CDR3. The CDR3, as DNA: TGCAGCGTCAGGACCGGGACGGGTTCACCCCTCCACTTT. Its protein is CSVRTGTGSPLHF.

This clonotype was detected ten times or more. The genes are TRBV27 and TRBJ2-1; 7 positions agree with TRBD1. With V trimmed by 5 bases and J by 3 bases, 4 bases remained unmatched. Germline CDR1 and CDR2: MNHEY and SMNVEV (reference sequence). CDR3 length equals 14 residues. DNA of the CDR3: TGTGCCAGCAGTCTCAACAGGGGCTACAATGAGCAGTTCTTC. Protein: CASSLNRGYNEQFF.

This rearrangement joins TRBV20-1 to TRBJ1-3; 7 bases line up with TRBD1. This CDR3 is built from 14 residues. The V gene's germline CDR1 is DFQATT and CDR2 SNEGSKA (reference sequence). Trimming took 5 bases from V and 0 from J; bases not matched to a gene: 4. CDR3 nucleotides: TGCAGTGCTGGCCGGACAGGCTCTGGAAACACCATATATTTT. Protein: CSAGRTGSGNTIYF.

This clonotype has only a few counts. The gene calls are TRBV11-2 and TRBJ2-2; TRBD2 matches 11 bases. Germline CDR1 SGHAT, CDR2 FQNNGV. The CDR3 sequence is 16 residues long. Germline trimming cut 5 bases from V and 4 bases from J; bases unmatched to any gene: 6. As DNA, the CDR3 is TGTGCCAGCAGCGTCGTAGCGGGAGGGCCCACCGGGGAGCTGTTTTTT. Protein product: CASSVVAGGPTGELFF.

This clonotype was counted many times. V usage is TRBV20-1 and J usage is TRBJ1-2; D might be TRBD1 (5 bases). Deletions cut 5 bases from V and 4 bases from J, with 17 bases between. The CDR3 totals 14 residues. The germline gives CDR1 DFQATT, CDR2 SNEGSKA (reference sequence). DNA of the CDR3: TGCAGTGCTCCCCGTCCGTTGGGACTCTATGGCTACACCTTC. It codes for CSAPRPLGLYGYTF.

As regards this clonotype: A read error may account for a junction end that differs from germline. The chain employs TRBV20-1 and TRBJ2-1, with TRBD2 as a possible D gene (6 bases). The CDR3 contains 14 residues. From germline, CDR1 is DFQATT and CDR2 SNEGSKA (reference sequence). The CDR3 region has the DNA TGCAGTGCGTCCGCCGGGGGAATCTACAATGATCAGTTCTTC. Translation gives CSASAGGIYNDQFF.

The J gene is TRBJ1-4, the V gene TRBV6-2 or TRBV6-3; D unclear. Germline V gene data show CDR1 as MNHEY and CDR2 as SVGEGT. V was pared by 7 bases and J by 3 bases, with 18 bases between. The CDR3 contains 16 residues. In DNA form, the CDR3 reads TGTGCCAGCATTGGGCGAGGACCCCTTTCTAATGAAAAACTGTTTTTT. It specifies CASIGRGPLSNEKLFF.

This clonotype appeared many times. The chain recombines TRBV27 with TRBJ2-1; maybe TRBD1 (6 bases). Between the trimmed V and J ends, which lost 3 bases and 0 bases, there was a span of 12 bases. CDR1 is MNHEY and CDR2 is SMNVEV in the germline V gene (reference sequence). This CDR3 comprises 16 residues. Written as DNA, the CDR3 is TGTGCCAGCAGTTTCCCCCCAGGGGACTCCTACAATGAGCAGTTCTTC. As protein: CASSFPPGDSYNEQFF.

The J gene is TRBJ2-3, the V gene TRBV10-3; tentative D call: TRBD2 (5 bases). CDR3 length equals 13 residues. V was trimmed by 6 bases and J by 1 base, leaving 8 bases between them. CDR1 and CDR2 from the germline V gene are ENHRY and SYGVKD. The CDR3 here is CAIRDSRTDTQYF. The CDR3 coding sequence is TGTGCCATCAGGGACTCCCGCACAGATACGCAGTATTTT.

This rearrangement joins TRBV5-1 to TRBJ2-1, with a possible D match to TRBD2 (5 bases). Looked up from germline, CDR1 is SGHRS and CDR2 is YFSETQ. The V end lost 1 base, the J end lost 2 bases, and 10 bases lay between the germline ends. The CDR3 covers 15 residues. The CDR3 sequence is CASSLSDGAYNEQFF. The CDR3 DNA follows: TGCGCCAGCAGCTTGAGTGACGGGGCCTACAATGAGCAGTTCTTC. Complete variable domain (other parts from reference TRBV5-1 and TRBJ2-1): KAGVTQTPRYLIKTRGQQVTLSCSPISGHRSVSWYQQTPGQGLQFLFEYFSETQRNKGNFPGRFSGRQFSNSRSEMNVSTLELGDSALYLCASSLSDGAYNEQFFGPGTRLTVL.

V and J are TRBV7-9 and TRBJ2-7, with 9 bases lining up with TRBD2. The CDR3 consists of 14 residues. CDR1 and CDR2 from the germline V gene are SEHNR and FQNEAQ (reference sequence). The V gene end was trimmed by 5 bases and the J gene end by 5 bases; junction bases not matched to a gene: 7. The CDR3 DNA sequence: TGTGCCAGCAGCCCGGCGGGAGGGCCACACGAGCAGTACTTC. Its protein is CASSPAGGPHEQYF.

The chain recombines TRBV20-1 with TRBJ2-7; 7 nucleotides agree with TRBD1. The CDR3 consists of 15 residues. V trimming: 3 bases; J trimming: 0 bases; junction bases outside the gene matches: 8. The germline gives CDR1 DFQATT, CDR2 SNEGSKA (reference sequence). CDR3 loop: CSASPDRLSSYEQYF. CDR3 bases: TGCAGTGCTAGCCCGGACAGGTTGAGCTCCTACGAGCAGTACTTC.

This clonotype was counted ten times or more. CDR3 residues: CASSQMTGGSSPLHF. CDR3 DNA: TGTGCCAGCAGCCAAATGACAGGGGGGAGCTCACCCCTCCACTTT. The chain employs TRBV7-2 and TRBJ1-6; 9 nucleotides agree with TRBD1. The junction had 9 bases not matched to a gene; V was cut back by 5 bases and J by 10 bases. The germline gives CDR1 SGHTA, CDR2 FQGNSA. This CDR3 is 15 amino acids long.

The chain links TRBV12-3 or TRBV12-4 to TRBJ2-5; 7 nucleotides align to TRBD2. The CDR3 has 12 amino acids. The trim removed 10 bases at V and 3 bases at J, leaving 5 bases unmatched. The DNA of the CDR3 is TGTGCCACCCGGGGAGGGGAAGAGACCCAGTACTTC. Translation: CATRGGEETQYF.